Below, one T cell receptor (beta chain) is given with its context. The antigen is undetermined. These data belong to a study of T cell responses to AZD1222 COVID-19 vaccine. Points from the study as a whole: The peak T cell response came first, and repertoires were sampled only after it.

Repertoires were generated with immunoSEQ multiplex PCR, while TCRdb's copy carries only in-frame clones and drops some. The sample has roughly 130,000 clones, roughly 85% seen once. Sample: peripheral blood, taken on day 0 of AZD1222 vaccination. The source of this sequence is an adult in good health.

CDR3 sequence: CASSYVAGEQFF. In nucleotides, the CDR3 is TGTGCCAGCAGTTACGTTGCGGGTGAGCAGTTCTTC. This rearrangement joins TRBV6-6 to TRBJ2-1, with D possibly TRBD2 on 5 matching bases. With 2 bases removed from V and 9 bases from J, the gap between germline ends came to 8 bases. The CDR3 runs 12 residues. Germline lookup yields CDR1 MNHNY and CDR2 SVGAGI (reference sequence).